These T cell receptor beta chains were read from a single sample in a study of cytomegalovirus exposure and HLA in healthy donors. Libraries were prepared by immunoSEQ multiplex PCR; TCRdb keeps only in-frame clonotypes and omits some of them. Recorded here are roughly 190,000 clones; the top ten clones represent 6.5%. Sequencing input: PBMCs. The receptors were sampled from a young man in good health and CMV-seronegative. The CDR3 runs from the conserved cysteine through the conserved F or W. The order of the fields is D gene, J gene, CDR3 length, V gene, CDR3 protein, CDR3 DNA. The D gene is left open where the match is weak.

TRBD1	TRBJ1-1	14	TRBV6-5	CARVDRVVNTEAFF	TGTGCCAGAGTCGACAGGGTCGTTAACACTGAAGCTTTCTTT
TRBD1	TRBJ1-1	16	TRBV4-2	CASSQASGTGNTEAFF	TGTGCCAGCAGCCAAGCTTCCGGGACAGGTAACACTGAAGCTTTCTTT
TRBD2	TRBJ2-1	15	TRBV11-3	CASSLGGTSKNEQFF	TGTGCCAGCAGCTTAGGAGGGACTAGCAAAAATGAGCAGTTCTTC
TRBD1	TRBJ2-7	14	TRBV29-1	CSARDRGLSYEQYF	TGCAGCGCCCGGGACAGGGGTTTGTCCTACGAGCAGTACTTC
.	TRBJ1-1	12	TRBV19	CASSVGGAEAFF	TGTGCCAGTAGTGTGGGGGGAGCTGAAGCTTTCTTT
TRBD1	TRBJ1-2	16	TRBV5-6	CASSLRSRTGDYGYTF	TGTGCCAGCAGCCTAAGGTCGCGGACAGGAGACTATGGCTACACCTTC
.	TRBJ2-1	11	TRBV10-1	CASSVENEQFF	TGCGCCAGCAGTGTAGAGAATGAGCAGTTCTTC
TRBD1	TRBJ1-5	16	TRBV19	CASSTLQDRGNQPQHF	TGTGCCAGTAGTACCCTCCAAGACAGGGGCAATCAGCCCCAGCATTTT
.	TRBJ1-5	13	TRBV10-2	CATGGGAGQPQHF	TGCGCCACCGGAGGGGGAGCGGGGCAGCCCCAGCATTTT
TRBD2	TRBJ2-3	14	TRBV5-6	CASSSRGGSDTQYF	TGTGCCAGCAGCTCTCGGGGAGGGTCAGATACGCAGTATTTT
TRBD1	TRBJ1-5	17	TRBV5-4	CASSDTGTGGFNQPQHF	TGTGCCAGCAGCGATACCGGGACAGGGGGGTTCAATCAGCCCCAGCATTTT
.	TRBJ2-7	14	TRBV28	CASSFPGFPNEQYF	TGTGCCAGCAGTTTCCCAGGGTTTCCCAACGAGCAGTACTTC
.	TRBJ2-3	16	TRBV5-1	CASSLVESMGTDTQYF	TGCGCCAGCAGCTTGGTTGAGAGTATGGGCACAGATACGCAGTATTTT
TRBD2	TRBJ2-3	15	TRBV5-8	CASSGTSESTDTQYF	TGTGCCAGCAGCGGGACTAGCGAGAGCACAGATACGCAGTATTTT
TRBD2	TRBJ2-7	18	TRBV7-2	CASSPFAASGRARYEQYF	TGTGCCAGCAGCCCTTTCGCGGCTAGCGGGAGGGCCCGATACGAGCAGTACTTC
.	TRBJ2-2	16	TRBV4-3	CASSQGVAGHTGELFF	TGCGCCAGCAGCCAAGGCGTGGCGGGGCACACCGGGGAGCTGTTTTTT
TRBD2	TRBJ2-3	14	TRBV30	CAWSRSGITDTQYF	TGTGCCTGGAGCCGTAGCGGGATCACAGATACGCAGTATTTT
TRBD2	TRBJ2-1	15	TRBV7-9	CASSLRGDSYNEQFF	TGTGCCAGCAGCTTACGGGGGGACTCCTACAATGAGCAGTTCTTC
TRBD1	TRBJ2-7	15	TRBV7-8	CASRSRGTTSYEQYF	TGTGCCAGCAGGTCCAGGGGGACCACCTCCTACGAGCAGTACTTC
.	TRBJ2-7	13	TRBV5-6	CASSGGASYEQYF	TGTGCCAGCAGCGGGGGGGCCAGCTACGAGCAGTACTTC
TRBD1	TRBJ1-2	14	TRBV6-6	CASRYPGQGYGYTF	TGTGCCAGCAGATATCCGGGACAGGGCTATGGCTACACCTTC
.	TRBJ2-5	17	TRBV9	CASSVSPGAGAQETQYF	TGTGCCAGCAGCGTATCCCCAGGGGCGGGGGCCCAAGAGACCCAGTACTTC
TRBD1	TRBJ2-2	16	TRBV5-1	CASSLAGTANTGELFF	TGCGCCAGCAGCTTGGCGGGGACAGCTAACACCGGGGAGCTGTTTTTT
.	TRBJ2-1	13	TRBV6-4	CASSGGPYNEQFF	TGTGCCAGCAGCGGCGGGCCCTACAATGAGCAGTTCTTC
.	TRBJ1-6	13	TRBV10-2	CASSDAGGSPLHF	TGCGCCAGCAGTGACGCCGGGGGGTCACCCCTCCACTTT
.	TRBJ1-5	15	TRBV5-8	CATTWGVSSNQPQHF	TGTGCCACAACCTGGGGGGTGAGTAGCAATCAGCCCCAGCATTTT
TRBD2	TRBJ2-7	15	TRBV6-5	CASSYSGREIYEQYF	TGTGCCAGCAGTTACTCGGGGCGGGAGATCTACGAGCAGTACTTC
.	TRBJ2-3	15	TRBV19	CASTPDSLSTDTQYF	TGTGCCAGTACCCCGGACTCCCTAAGCACAGATACGCAGTATTTT
.	TRBJ2-7	12	TRBV7-9	CASSRSGYEQYF	TGTGCCAGCAGCCGATCGGGGTACGAGCAGTACTTC
.	TRBJ1-2	16	TRBV7-9	CASSSLREQGLYGYTF	TGTGCCAGCAGCTCCCTGAGGGAGCAGGGACTCTATGGCTACACCTTC
.	TRBJ2-1	16	TRBV7-9	CASSLELGGPYNEQFF	TGTGCCAGCAGCTTAGAGCTGGGGGGACCCTACAATGAGCAGTTCTTC
TRBD1	TRBJ1-2	16	TRBV19	CASTSPGQGGNYGYTF	TGTGCCAGTACCTCCCCCGGACAGGGGGGGAACTATGGCTACACCTTC
TRBD1	TRBJ2-2	17	TRBV19	CASSSTTGTGGFGELFF	TGTGCCAGTAGTTCCACTACCGGGACAGGGGGCTTCGGGGAGCTGTTTTTT
.	TRBJ1-1	12	TRBV10-3	CAISQGQHEAFF	TGTGCCATCAGCCAGGGCCAACACGAAGCTTTCTTT
TRBD1	TRBJ1-2	14	TRBV18	CASSSEWTGVGYTF	TGTGCCAGCTCATCTGAATGGACAGGGGTCGGCTACACCTTC
.	TRBJ2-7	15	TRBV29-1	CSVQRERTGTYEQYF	TGCAGCGTCCAACGGGAAAGAACAGGGACCTACGAGCAGTACTTC
TRBD2	TRBJ2-3	16	TRBV5-1	CASSPGLDKSSDTQYF	TGCGCCAGCAGCCCCGGACTAGATAAATCATCAGATACGCAGTATTTT
TRBD1	TRBJ2-1	13	TRBV29-1	CSVVGQEEDEQFF	TGCAGCGTTGTGGGACAGGAGGAAGATGAGCAGTTCTTC
TRBD2	TRBJ2-3	14	TRBV19	CASSRGGSTDTQYF	TGTGCCAGTAGTAGGGGGGGGAGCACAGATACGCAGTATTTT
.	TRBJ2-7	15	TRBV6-6	CASSYSNQGPYEQYF	TGTGCCAGCAGTTACTCGAATCAGGGCCCCTACGAGCAGTACTTC
TRBD2	TRBJ2-5	16	TRBV11-2	CASSLTSGGFLETQYF	TGTGCCAGCAGCCTTACTAGCGGGGGCTTTCTGGAGACCCAGTACTTC
TRBD1	TRBJ2-5	16	TRBV13	CASSPPGTGGQETQYF	TGTGCCAGCAGCCCCCCTGGGACAGGGGGTCAAGAGACCCAGTACTTC
.	TRBJ1-2	14	TRBV18	CASSEGTSDPGYTF	TGTGCCAGCTCAGAAGGGACATCCGATCCGGGCTACACCTTC
.	TRBJ1-4	15	TRBV18	CASSVQGTTNEKLFF	TGTGCCAGCTCAGTACAGGGCACAACTAATGAAAAACTGTTTTTT
TRBD2	TRBJ2-7	16	TRBV28	CASSPLLLAVLYEQYF	TGTGCCAGCAGTCCCCTCCTACTAGCGGTTCTCTACGAGCAGTACTTC
.	TRBJ2-7	17	TRBV27	CASALSGASLLSYEQYF	TGTGCCAGCGCTTTATCAGGGGCGAGTCTCCTCTCCTACGAGCAGTACTTC
.	TRBJ1-5	13	TRBV28	CASSFNRERPQHF	TGTGCCAGCAGTTTTAACAGGGAGAGGCCCCAGCATTTT
TRBD1	TRBJ1-4	14	TRBV19	CASTGDSLNEKLFF	TGTGCCAGTACCGGGGACAGCTTGAATGAAAAACTGTTTTTT
TRBD2	TRBJ2-7	15	TRBV7-8	CASRTLAGGPHEQYF	TGTGCCAGCAGAACACTAGCGGGAGGGCCCCACGAGCAGTACTTC
.	TRBJ2-7	12	TRBV28	CASSSDSYEQYF	TGTGCCAGCAGCTCTGACAGTTACGAGCAGTACTTC
.	TRBJ2-2	15	TRBV4-2	CASSQSGAVPGELFF	TGTGCCAGCAGCCAATCGGGAGCTGTGCCCGGGGAGCTGTTTTTT
TRBD2	TRBJ2-6	17	TRBV28	CASSRGGAYSGANVLTF	TGTGCCAGCAGTCGGGGAGGGGCGTACTCTGGGGCCAACGTCCTGACTTTC
.	TRBJ2-2	16	TRBV4-1	CASSQATGPNTGELFF	TGCGCCAGCAGCCAAGCGACAGGTCCGAACACCGGGGAGCTGTTTTTT
.	TRBJ1-6	17	TRBV25-1	CASRTKFGGLRDSPLHF	TGTGCCAGCAGGACCAAATTCGGGGGGCTCAGGGATTCACCCCTCCACTTT
.	TRBJ1-1	15	TRBV5-1	CASTLIQGKNTEAFF	TGCGCCAGCACCCTAATACAGGGAAAGAACACTGAAGCTTTCTTT
.	TRBJ1-1	12	TRBV29-1	CSVVSFDTEAFF	TGCAGCGTTGTCTCGTTCGACACTGAAGCTTTCTTT